This TCR beta chain was identified during a study of blood T cell repertoires in COVID-19. Across the study: Donors in the United States, Italy and Spain gave samples during acute or convalescent COVID-19.

Participants were aged about 18 to 100 years, lived in 20 to 25 US areas, and enrolled virtually. Sequencing was performed with immunoSEQ multiplex PCR; in TCRdb, only in-frame clones are kept and a portion is missing. The sample shows hundreds of thousands of clones, 80% to 90% of them seen only once. Specimen: PBMCs or T cells enriched from blood (not recorded which). This TCR was recovered from a man aged 30 to 45 who had recovered from COVID-19.

The CDR3 DNA is TGCGCCAGCAGCCAAGAAGGACTAGCGGTGAAGGAGCAGTTCTTC. Its translation is CASSQEGLAVKEQFF. The chain couples TRBV4-1 to TRBJ2-1; 10 bases fit TRBD2. Trimming took 0 bases from V and 10 from J; bases not matched to a gene: 6. This CDR3 comprises 15 residues. CDR1 is MGHRA, CDR2 YSYEKL, per germline.